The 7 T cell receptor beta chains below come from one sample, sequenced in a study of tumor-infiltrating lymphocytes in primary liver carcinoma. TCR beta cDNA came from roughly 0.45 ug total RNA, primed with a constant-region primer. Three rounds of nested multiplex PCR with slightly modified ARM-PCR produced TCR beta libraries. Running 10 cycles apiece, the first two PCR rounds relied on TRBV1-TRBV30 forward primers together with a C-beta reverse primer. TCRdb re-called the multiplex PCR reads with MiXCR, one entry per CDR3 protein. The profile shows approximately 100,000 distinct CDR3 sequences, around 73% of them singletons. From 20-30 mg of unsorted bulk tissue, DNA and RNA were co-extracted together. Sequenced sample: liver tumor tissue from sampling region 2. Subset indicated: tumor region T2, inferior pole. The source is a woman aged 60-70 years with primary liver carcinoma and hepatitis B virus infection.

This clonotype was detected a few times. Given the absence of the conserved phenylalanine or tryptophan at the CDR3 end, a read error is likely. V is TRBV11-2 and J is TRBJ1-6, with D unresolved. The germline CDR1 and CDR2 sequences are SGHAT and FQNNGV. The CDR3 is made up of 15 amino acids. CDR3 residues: CVSSLDPGSRSPLHL. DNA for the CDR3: TGTGTCAGCAGCTTAGATCCGGGGAGTCGCTCACCCCTCCACTTA.

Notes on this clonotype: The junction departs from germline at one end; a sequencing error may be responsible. CDR3 coding DNA: TGTGCCAGTAGTTTGGGAGGAAACAAGCAGTACTTC. Its protein product is CASSLGGNKQYF. The chain is built from TRBV12-3 or TRBV12-4 and TRBJ2-7; D is perhaps TRBD2 (6 bases). The CDR3 consists of 12 residues.

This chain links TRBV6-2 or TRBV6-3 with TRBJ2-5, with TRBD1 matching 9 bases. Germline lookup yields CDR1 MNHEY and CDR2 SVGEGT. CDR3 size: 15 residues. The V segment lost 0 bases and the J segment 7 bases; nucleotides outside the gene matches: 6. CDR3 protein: CASSYSGQGEGTQYF. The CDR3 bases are TGTGCCAGCAGTTACTCGGGACAGGGAGAAGGGACCCAGTACTTC.

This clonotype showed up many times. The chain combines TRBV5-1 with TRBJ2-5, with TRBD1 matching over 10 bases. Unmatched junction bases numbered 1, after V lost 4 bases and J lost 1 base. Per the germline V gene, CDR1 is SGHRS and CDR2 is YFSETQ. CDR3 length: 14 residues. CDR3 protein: CASSRDRGQETQYF. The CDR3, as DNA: TGCGCCAGCAGCCGGGACAGGGGCCAAGAGACCCAGTACTTC. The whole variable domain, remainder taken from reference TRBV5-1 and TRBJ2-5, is KAGVTQTPRYLIKTRGQQVTLSCSPISGHRSVSWYQQTPGQGLQFLFEYFSETQRNKGNFPGRFSGRQFSNSRSEMNVSTLELGDSALYLCASSRDRGQETQYFGPGTRLLVL.

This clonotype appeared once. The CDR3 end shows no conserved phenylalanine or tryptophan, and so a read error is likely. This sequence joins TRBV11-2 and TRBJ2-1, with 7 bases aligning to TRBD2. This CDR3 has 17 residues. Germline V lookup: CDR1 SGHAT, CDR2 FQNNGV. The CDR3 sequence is CASSLGLVVGGPNGQFL. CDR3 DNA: TGTGCCAGCAGCTTAGGTCTGGTAGTGGGAGGGCCGAATGGGCAGTTCCTC.

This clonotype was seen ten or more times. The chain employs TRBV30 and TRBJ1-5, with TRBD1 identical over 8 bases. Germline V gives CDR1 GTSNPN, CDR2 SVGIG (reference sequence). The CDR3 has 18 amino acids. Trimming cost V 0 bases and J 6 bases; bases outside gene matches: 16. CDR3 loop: CAWSVRDRFTSDGQPQHF. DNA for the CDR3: TGTGCCTGGAGTGTAAGGGACAGGTTTACAAGTGACGGTCAGCCCCAGCATTTT.

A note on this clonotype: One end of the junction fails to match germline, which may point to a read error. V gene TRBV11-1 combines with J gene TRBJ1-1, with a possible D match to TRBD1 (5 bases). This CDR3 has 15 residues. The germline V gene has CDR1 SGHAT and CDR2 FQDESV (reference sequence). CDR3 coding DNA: TGTGCCAGCAGCTTTGTTGGGGCAGCGAACATTGAAGCATTCTTT. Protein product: CASSFVGAANIEAFF.